One sample yielded the 2 T cell receptor beta chains listed below, sequenced in a study of cytomegalovirus exposure and HLA in healthy donors. Assay used: immunoSEQ multiplex PCR; TCRdb lists only in-frame clones, some missing. The profile shows 50,000 to 80,000 clones, around 88% of them singletons. Material for sequencing was PBMCs. These receptor sequences come from a woman between 18 and 29 years old in good health and CMV-seronegative.

The rearrangement joins TRBV5-1 to TRBJ2-3; 11 nucleotides line up with TRBD2. The CDR3 spans 15 residues. Germline CDR1 SGHRS, CDR2 YFSETQ. Losses at the gene ends were 4 bases for V and 3 bases for J; bases not matched to a gene: 4. CDR3 sequence reads: CASSIAGGKTDTQYF. The CDR3 DNA is TGCGCCAGCAGCATAGCGGGGGGGAAAACAGATACGCAGTATTTT.

The V and J genes are TRBV27 and TRBJ2-5; the D gene is possibly TRBD1 (5 bases). The J call may be incorrect, as the DNA end agrees better with TRBJ2-7. The CDR3 is made up of 12 amino acids. Germline CDR1 reads MNHEY; CDR2 reads SMNVEV (reference sequence). The CDR3 loop reads CASRDQGREQYF. CDR3 DNA: TGTGCCAGCAGAGACCAGGGCCGCGAGCAGTACTTC.